In this sample, the clone carrying this T cell receptor (beta chain) turned up once. Its antigen is currently unknown. Since a far larger clone is one base different, this is likely a read error. The data were taken from a study of T cell responses to AZD1222 COVID-19 vaccine. This table comes from immunoSEQ multiplex PCR, and its TCRdb copy is limited to in-frame clones, with some not included. The sample shows about 150,000 clones, 80% to 90% of them seen only once. Germline assignment: CDR1 MDHEN and CDR2 SYDVKM. Trimming removed 7 bases at V and 3 bases at J, with 4 bases between. The CDR3 is 11 residues long. Findings of the study overall: The peak T cell response came first, and repertoires were sampled only after it. Only a handful of AZD1222 recipients, roughly six in all, had baseline seropositivity.

The sequences come from peripheral blood, collected on day 0 of AZD1222 vaccination. The sequence derives from an adult in good health. The V call is TRBV28, the J call TRBJ1-3; D unresolved. Here the CDR3 reads CASIFGNTIYF. CDR3 coding DNA: TGTGCCAGCATTTTTGGAAACACCATATATTTT.